The 32 T cell receptor beta chains listed next were all sequenced from one sample in a study of T-cell memory formation after mild COVID-19. TCRdb independently ran MiXCR on the 5' RACE reads; one entry per CDR3 protein. The repertoire holds 550,000 to 700,000 distinct CDR3 sequences, approximately 15% seen once, with about 8.1% in the top ten. The sample consisted of PBMCs or a T cell subset sorted from them (not recorded which). The receptors stem from an adult woman who had mild COVID-19 (a few samples of this study predate the infection). Cell type and time point are not known.

The J gene is TRBJ2-7, the V gene TRBV6-2 or TRBV6-3; 16 bases are shared with TRBD2. J was trimmed by 2 bases and V by 0 bases; bases with no gene match: 7. The germline V gene encodes CDR1 MNHEY and CDR2 SVGEGT. The CDR3 totals 19 residues. The CDR3 region has the DNA TGTGCCAGCAGTTACTCGGGACTAGCGGGAGGGACCCCCGCCTACGAGCAGTACTTC. It codes for CASSYSGLAGGTPAYEQYF.

This chain links TRBV4-1 with TRBJ1-2; D perhaps matches TRBD1 (5 bases). Per germline, CDR1 MGHRA and CDR2 YSYEKL. The CDR3 is 12 amino acids. Trimming took 1 base from V and 8 from J, leaving 8 bases between them. CDR3 coding DNA: TGCGCCAGCAGCCAAGGGACATACGGCTACACCTTC. Translating it yields CASSQGTYGYTF.

Remarks on this clonotype: One end of the junction does not line up with germline, which may come from a read error. The J gene is TRBJ1-1, the V gene TRBV7-9; 9 positions match TRBD1. CDR1 is SEHNR and CDR2 is FQNEAQ in the germline V gene (reference sequence). The CDR3 runs 11 residues. CDR3 DNA: TGTGCCAGCAGCTTAGCGGGACAGGGCGTCTTT. Its protein is CASSLAGQGVF.

For this clonotype: This may come from a read error, since a much larger clone is one base off. This chain links TRBV5-5 with TRBJ2-7; 8 bases align to TRBD1. V was clipped by 0 bases and J by 5 bases; unmatched bases: 4. Germline values: CDR1 SGHKS, CDR2 YYEKEE (reference sequence). The CDR3 is made up of 14 amino acids. CDR3 protein: CASSLGQGFDEQYF. The CDR3 bases are TGTGCCAGCAGCTTGGGACAGGGGTTCGACGAGCAGTACTTC.

This clonotype came up many times. The chain employs TRBV7-9 and TRBJ2-4; 7 bases agree with TRBD1. The CDR3 consists of 16 residues. V lost 5 bases, J lost 6 bases, and 13 bases stayed unmatched. From germline, CDR1 is SEHNR and CDR2 FQNEAQ (reference sequence). CDR3 nucleotide sequence: TGTGCCAGCAGCCCTGAGCTTAACCGGGACAGAAACATTCAGTACTTC. Translating it yields CASSPELNRDRNIQYF.

The V call is TRBV6-6, the J call TRBJ1-6, with no clear D. Trimming took 6 bases from V and 7 from J, leaving 19 bases between them. CDR1 is MNHNY and CDR2 is SVGAGI in the germline V gene (reference sequence). This CDR3 is built from 16 residues. The CDR3 here is CASRPSLDGRNSPLHF. CDR3 sequence (DNA): TGTGCCAGCAGACCCTCCCTGGACGGGAGAAATTCACCCCTCCACTTT.

The chain carries TRBV7-9 and TRBJ2-7; possibly TRBD2 for D (5 bases). CDR3 length equals 15 residues. CDR1 SEHNR and CDR2 FQNEAQ come from the germline V gene (reference sequence). Trimming cost V 0 bases and J 5 bases, with 14 bases left between them. CDR3 coding DNA: TGTGCCAGCAGCTTAGCCCTAGGACGGGAAGACGAGCAGTACTTC. Its translation: CASSLALGREDEQYF.

This chain joins TRBV6-2 or TRBV6-3 and TRBJ1-2; no firm D call. V gave up 1 base and J gave up 4 bases, with 7 bases separating them. This CDR3 has 13 residues. CDR1 and CDR2 from the germline V gene are MNHEY and SVGEGT. In DNA, the CDR3 is TGTGCCAGCAGTTACTGGGCCAGCTATGGCTACACCTTC. Protein product: CASSYWASYGYTF.

The chain has TRBV29-1 and TRBJ2-3; 10 nucleotides align to TRBD2. The CDR3 totals 16 residues. In germline, CDR1 is SQVTM, CDR2 ANQGSEA. V was pared by 5 bases and J by 6 bases, with 14 bases of the junction left unmatched. CDR3 sequence: CSVQRLAGGGGDTQYF. DNA of the CDR3: TGCAGCGTTCAAAGACTAGCGGGTGGCGGAGGTGATACGCAGTATTTT.

This clonotype has a handful of counts. This sequence joins TRBV4-1 and TRBJ2-7, with 8 bases lining up with TRBD2. The CDR3 sequence is 15 residues long. The germline gives CDR1 MGHRA, CDR2 YSYEKL. V lost 3 bases to trimming and J lost 2 bases; unmatched junction nucleotides: 6. CDR3 sequence reads: CASSQLIGGAYEQYF. The DNA for the CDR3 is TGCGCCAGCAGCCAGCTTATCGGGGGGGCCTACGAGCAGTACTTC.

The rearrangement joins TRBV7-2 to TRBJ2-7; 14 positions match TRBD2. Germline CDR1 SGHTA, CDR2 FQGNSA. V trimming: 5 bases; J trimming: 3 bases; junction bases outside the gene matches: 12. This CDR3 has 18 amino acids. The CDR3 reads CASSLGLAGGLIIYEQYF. For the CDR3, the DNA is TGTGCCAGCAGCCTTGGACTAGCGGGGGGCCTAATAATCTACGAGCAGTACTTC.

The rearrangement uses TRBV12-3 or TRBV12-4 and TRBJ2-7; 8 bases align to TRBD2. With V trimmed by 4 bases and J by 0 bases, 5 bases remained unmatched. The CDR3 extends over 15 amino acids. In DNA, the CDR3 is TGTGCCAGCAGTTCCCGGGGGGGAAGCTCCTACGAGCAGTACTTC. It yields the protein CASSSRGGSSYEQYF.

The chain links TRBV29-1 to TRBJ2-2; 7 bases map to TRBD1. Germline values: CDR1 SQVTM, CDR2 ANQGSEA. There are 13 residues in the CDR3. Trimming took 6 bases from V and 6 from J; bases not matched to a gene: 7. The CDR3 loop is CSVRAQGAGELFF. CDR3 nucleotide sequence: TGCAGCGTCCGGGCCCAGGGGGCCGGGGAGCTGTTTTTT.

The rearrangement uses TRBV7-6 and TRBJ2-7; D perhaps matches TRBD2 (6 bases). Germline V gene lookup returns CDR1 SGHVS and CDR2 FNYEAQ. This CDR3 spans 14 amino acids. The V end was cut by 5 bases, the J end by 3 bases, with 14 bases between. In DNA form, the CDR3 reads TGTGCCAGCAGCCCCACGGGGGTCGGCTACGAGCAGTACTTC. Protein sequence: CASSPTGVGYEQYF.

This clonotype was counted a few times. The chain uses TRBV18 and TRBJ2-4; TRBD2 agrees at 7 bases. V shed 6 bases, J shed 5 bases, and the junction held 10 bases outside the gene matches. Germline assignment: CDR1 KGHSH and CDR2 LQKENI. This CDR3 has 15 residues. This CDR3 reads CASSTAGGRENIQYF. The CDR3 DNA reads TGTGCCAGCTCCACTGCGGGCGGGAGAGAAAACATTCAGTACTTC.

Ten or more counts support this clonotype. The CDR3 sequence is CASSFPLAGSSYNEQFF. The CDR3 DNA follows: TGTGCCAGCAGCTTCCCCCTAGCGGGTAGCTCCTACAATGAGCAGTTCTTC. The J gene is TRBJ2-1, the V gene TRBV5-4, with 8 bases identical to TRBD2. Trimming took 2 bases from V and 0 from J; bases not matched to a gene: 7. The CDR3 length is 17 residues. In germline, CDR1 is SGHNT, CDR2 YYREEE (reference sequence).

In its sample, this clonotype was seen a few times. In nucleotides, the CDR3 is TGTGCCAGCAGTTTAATGAAGTCGTGGAAGGGGTCGGCAGATACGCAGTATTTT. Encoded protein: CASSLMKSWKGSADTQYF. This sequence joins TRBV27 and TRBJ2-3; a possible D gene is TRBD1 (5 bases). CDR1 is MNHEY, CDR2 SMNVEV, per germline (reference sequence). Trimming took 2 bases from V and 4 from J, leaving 22 bases between them. This CDR3 is built from 18 residues.

The chain links TRBV6-1 to TRBJ2-2, with unresolved D. The CDR3 is made up of 15 amino acids. V lost 8 bases and J 1 base, leaving 14 bases between the germline ends. The germline V gene encodes CDR1 MNHNS and CDR2 SASEGT. In nucleotides, the CDR3 is TGTGCCAGCTGCCAACACAACATGAACACCGGGGAGCTGTTTTTT. Its protein product is CASCQHNMNTGELFF.

The chain links TRBV15 to TRBJ1-4, with D unclear. The V end lost 1 base, the J end lost 7 bases, and 13 bases lay between the germline ends. CDR1 is LNHNV and CDR2 is YYDKDF in the germline V gene (reference sequence). The CDR3 runs to 15 residues. Written as DNA, the CDR3 is TGTGCCACCAGCAGAGTGGCCAGCCCTACTGAAAAACTGTTTTTT. As protein: CATSRVASPTEKLFF.

The rearrangement links TRBV6-2 or TRBV6-3 to TRBJ2-7; a possible D gene is TRBD2 (6 bases). Trimming shortened V by 7 bases and J by 1 base, and 14 bases separated the two germline ends. Germline loops: CDR1 MNHEY, CDR2 SVGEGT. The length of the CDR3 is 14 residues. The CDR3 reads CASIGSAGSYEQYF. In nucleotides, the CDR3 is TGTGCCAGCATCGGGTCGGCGGGGTCCTACGAGCAGTACTTC.

The sample holds many counts of this clonotype. V usage is TRBV9 and J usage is TRBJ2-5; D uncertain. The CDR3 is made up of 15 amino acids. Germline assignment: CDR1 SGDLS and CDR2 YYNGEE. V was cut by 3 bases and J by 4 bases, with 16 bases left in between. The CDR3 spells CASSAFFGVLETQYF. The CDR3, as DNA: TGTGCCAGCAGCGCCTTTTTCGGCGTCCTAGAGACCCAGTACTTC.

This clonotype was counted ten times or more. The chain joins TRBV5-1 to TRBJ2-7, with D possibly TRBD1 on 5 matching bases. The V and J ends lost 0 bases and 2 bases respectively, with 9 bases between them. Per the germline V gene, CDR1 is SGHRS and CDR2 is YFSETQ. This CDR3 region has 14 residues. The CDR3 DNA reads as TGCGCCAGCAGCTTGGAGGGGCAGACCTACGAGCAGTACTTC. Its translation is CASSLEGQTYEQYF.

The chain recombines TRBV29-1 with TRBJ1-1; the match to TRBD1 covers 9 bases. The V segment lost 4 bases and the J segment 0 bases; nucleotides outside the gene matches: 6. Germline lookup yields CDR1 SQVTM and CDR2 ANQGSEA. The CDR3 spans 15 residues. DNA of the CDR3: TGCAGCGTTGGCGGAACAGGGGGCTTGAACACTGAAGCTTTCTTT. Translating gives CSVGGTGGLNTEAFF.

This clonotype has just a few counts. J is TRBJ2-3 and V is TRBV12-3 or TRBV12-4; weak D call: TRBD1 (5 bases). This CDR3 region has 14 residues. The V and J ends lost 7 bases and 4 bases respectively, with 15 bases between them. CDR3 sequence: CASTLNQGPDTQYF. The CDR3 coding sequence is TGTGCCAGCACTCTTAATCAGGGCCCAGATACGCAGTATTTT.

The rearrangement uses TRBV25-1 and TRBJ2-1; TRBD1 matches 7 bases. The CDR3 has 13 residues. V lost 6 bases, J lost 8 bases, and 7 bases stayed unmatched. In germline, CDR1 is MGHDK, CDR2 SYGVNS. In nucleotides, the CDR3 is TGTGCCAGCAGCCCCATCGGGACAGATGAGCAGTTCTTC. Amino acids: CASSPIGTDEQFF.

The chain is built from TRBV29-1 and TRBJ2-1; D may be TRBD2 (7 bases). CDR3 size: 15 residues. V was shortened by 6 bases and J by 4 bases, with 19 bases between the two germline ends. Germline V gene sequence: CDR1 SQVTM, CDR2 ANQGSEA. The CDR3 protein is CSVVGGGPFYNEQFF. DNA of the CDR3: TGCAGCGTCGTAGGGGGGGGCCCCTTTTACAATGAGCAGTTCTTC.

This clonotype was seen more than once but under ten times. CDR3 bases: TGTGCCAGCAGCTTGGGCCCTGCCGTGTCCTACGAGCAGTACTTC. Translated, it gives CASSLGPAVSYEQYF. The gene calls are TRBV7-3 and TRBJ2-7; no definite D call. The CDR3 loop spans 15 amino acids. The V gene lost 3 bases and the J gene lost 1 base, with 13 bases spanning the gap. Germline assignment: CDR1 SGHTA and CDR2 FQGTGA.

This clonotype was picked up a small number of times. This chain connects TRBV6-2 or TRBV6-3 to TRBJ2-6; TRBD2 agrees at 7 bases. This CDR3 region has 19 residues. The junction had 16 bases not matched to a gene; V was cut back by 8 bases and J by 0 bases. Germline lookup yields CDR1 MNHEY and CDR2 SVGEGT. The CDR3 DNA sequence: TGTGCCAGCGCCACCCCGGGGGGAAGGGTTTCCTCTGGGGCCAACGTCCTGACTTTC. It codes for CASATPGGRVSSGANVLTF.

The chain employs TRBV20-1 and TRBJ2-1; TRBD2 aligns across 7 bases. The CDR3 is 13 amino acids. Trimming at V came to 3 bases and at J to 8 bases, leaving 7 bases not matched to a gene. Looked up from germline, CDR1 is DFQATT and CDR2 is SNEGSKA (reference sequence). The CDR3 region is CSASGGSSDEQFF. In DNA form, the CDR3 reads TGCAGTGCTAGCGGCGGGAGTAGCGATGAGCAGTTCTTC.

The chain joins TRBV5-1 to TRBJ1-2; TRBD1 matches 7 bases. V lost 4 bases and J lost 6; bases outside the gene matches: 9. The CDR3 is made up of 14 amino acids. Germline assignment: CDR1 SGHRS and CDR2 YFSETQ. CDR3 protein: CASSVDDRAHGYTF. The DNA for the CDR3 is TGCGCCAGCAGCGTCGATGACAGGGCCCATGGCTACACCTTC.

The rearrangement joins TRBV9 to TRBJ2-1; a weak D match, TRBD1 (5 bases). The germline V gene has CDR1 SGDLS and CDR2 YYNGEE. The V gene lost 0 bases and the J gene lost 0 bases, with 13 bases spanning the gap. The CDR3 runs to 17 residues. In DNA form, the CDR3 reads TGTGCCAGCAGCGTAGAACAAACAGGTAGCTCCTACAATGAGCAGTTCTTC. This gives the protein CASSVEQTGSSYNEQFF. The full variable domain, completed using reference TRBV9 and TRBJ2-1, is DSGVTQTPKHLITATGQRVTLRCSPRSGDLSVYWYQQSLDQGLQFLIQYYNGEERAKGNILERFSAQQFPDLHSELNLSSLELGDSALYFCASSVEQTGSSYNEQFFGPGTRLTVL.

The genes are TRBV19 and TRBJ1-5, with TRBD1 identical over 9 bases. Germline assignment: CDR1 LNHDA and CDR2 SQIVND (reference sequence). V lost 5 bases and J lost 2; bases outside the gene matches: 10. This CDR3 is built from 17 residues. CDR3 in DNA: TGTGCCAGTAGTTACCCCGGGACAGGGTATCGCAATCAGCCCCAGCATTTT. Translation: CASSYPGTGYRNQPQHF.